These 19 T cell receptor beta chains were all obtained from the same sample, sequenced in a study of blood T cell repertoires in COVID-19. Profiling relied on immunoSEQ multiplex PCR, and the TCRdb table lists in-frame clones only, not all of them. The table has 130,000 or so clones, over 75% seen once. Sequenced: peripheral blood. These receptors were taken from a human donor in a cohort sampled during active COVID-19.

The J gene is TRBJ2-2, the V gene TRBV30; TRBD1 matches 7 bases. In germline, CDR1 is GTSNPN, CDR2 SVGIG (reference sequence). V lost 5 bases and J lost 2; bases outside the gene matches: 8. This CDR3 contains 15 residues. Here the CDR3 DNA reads TGTGCCTGGCTGGGACAGATTTTCAACACCGGGGAGCTGTTTTTT. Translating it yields CAWLGQIFNTGELFF.

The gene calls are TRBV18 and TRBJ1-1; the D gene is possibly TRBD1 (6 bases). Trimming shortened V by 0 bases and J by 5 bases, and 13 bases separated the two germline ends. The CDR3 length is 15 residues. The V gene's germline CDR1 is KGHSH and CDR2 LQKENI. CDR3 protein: CASSPPAGAGTEAFF. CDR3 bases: TGTGCCAGCTCACCACCCGCGGGGGCGGGTACTGAAGCTTTCTTT.

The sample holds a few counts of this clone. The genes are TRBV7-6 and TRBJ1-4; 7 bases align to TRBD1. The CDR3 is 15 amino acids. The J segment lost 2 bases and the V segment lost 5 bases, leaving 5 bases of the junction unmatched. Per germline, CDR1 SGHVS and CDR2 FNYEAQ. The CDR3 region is CASSPATGTNEKLFF. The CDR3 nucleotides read TGTGCCAGCAGCCCCGCGACAGGGACTAATGAAAAACTGTTTTTT.

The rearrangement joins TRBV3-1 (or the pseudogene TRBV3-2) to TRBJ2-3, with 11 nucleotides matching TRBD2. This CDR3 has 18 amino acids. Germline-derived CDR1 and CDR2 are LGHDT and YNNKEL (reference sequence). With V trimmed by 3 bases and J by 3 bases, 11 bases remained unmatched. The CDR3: CASSQSRALAGGTDTQYF. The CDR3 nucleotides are TGTGCCAGCAGCCAGAGCCGCGCGCTAGCGGGAGGTACAGATACGCAGTATTTT.

CDR3 protein: CASSDSQNQPQHF. CDR3 bases: TGTGCCAGCTCAGACAGTCAAAATCAGCCCCAGCATTTT. The rearrangement uses TRBV18 and TRBJ1-5, with a possible D match to TRBD1 (5 bases). This CDR3 has 13 amino acids. Germline lookup yields CDR1 KGHSH and CDR2 LQKENI. Trimming removed 5 bases from V and 4 bases from J, with 9 bases in between.

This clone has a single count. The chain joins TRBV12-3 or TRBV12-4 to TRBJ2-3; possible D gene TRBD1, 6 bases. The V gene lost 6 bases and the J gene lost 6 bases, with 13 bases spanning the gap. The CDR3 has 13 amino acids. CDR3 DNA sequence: TGTGCCAGCAGCACTCACGACAGGGATACGCAGTATTTT. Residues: CASSTHDRDTQYF.

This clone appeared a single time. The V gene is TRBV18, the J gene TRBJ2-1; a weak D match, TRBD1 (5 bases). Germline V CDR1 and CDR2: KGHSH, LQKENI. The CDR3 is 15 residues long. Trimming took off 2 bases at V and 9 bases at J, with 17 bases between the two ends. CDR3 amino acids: CASSPRQGSFPEQFF. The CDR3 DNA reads TGTGCCAGCTCACCAAGGCAGGGTAGTTTCCCTGAGCAGTTCTTC.

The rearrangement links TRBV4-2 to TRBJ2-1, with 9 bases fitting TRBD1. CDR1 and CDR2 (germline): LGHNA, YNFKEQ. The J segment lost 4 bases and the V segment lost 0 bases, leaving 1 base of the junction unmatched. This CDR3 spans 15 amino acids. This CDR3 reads CASSQEGQGYNEQFF. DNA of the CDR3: TGTGCCAGCAGCCAAGAGGGACAGGGATACAATGAGCAGTTCTTC.

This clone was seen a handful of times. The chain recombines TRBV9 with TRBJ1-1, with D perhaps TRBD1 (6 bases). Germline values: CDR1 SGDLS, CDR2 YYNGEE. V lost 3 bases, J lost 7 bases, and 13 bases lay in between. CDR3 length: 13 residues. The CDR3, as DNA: TGTGCCAGCAGCGCCAGACAGGCTAATGAAGCTTTCTTT. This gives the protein CASSARQANEAFF.

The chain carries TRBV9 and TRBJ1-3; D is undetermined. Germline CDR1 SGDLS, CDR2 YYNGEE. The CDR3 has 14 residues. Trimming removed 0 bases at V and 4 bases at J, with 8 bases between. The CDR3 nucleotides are TGTGCCAGCAGCGTAGGACCGGAGGGAAACACCATATATTTT. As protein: CASSVGPEGNTIYF.

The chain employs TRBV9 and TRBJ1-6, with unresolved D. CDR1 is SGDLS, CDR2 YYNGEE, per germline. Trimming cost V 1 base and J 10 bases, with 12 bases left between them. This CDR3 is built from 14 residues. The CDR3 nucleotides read TGTGCCAGCAGCGTAAACCACATAATCTCACCCCTCCACTTT. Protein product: CASSVNHIISPLHF.

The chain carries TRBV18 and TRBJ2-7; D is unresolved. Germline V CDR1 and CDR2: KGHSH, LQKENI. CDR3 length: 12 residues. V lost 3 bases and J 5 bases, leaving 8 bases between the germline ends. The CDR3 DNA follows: TGTGCCAGCTCACCGCGAGGCGACGAGCAGTACTTC. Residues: CASSPRGDEQYF.

The CDR3 protein is CASNVQDRGWTEAFF. The CDR3 nucleotides read TGTGCCAGCAACGTCCAGGACCGAGGGTGGACTGAAGCTTTCTTT. V usage is TRBV2 and J usage is TRBJ1-1; D remains unclear. V was shortened by 7 bases and J by 5 bases, with 20 bases between the two germline ends. CDR3 size: 15 residues. Germline V gene data show CDR1 as SNHLY and CDR2 as FYNNEI.

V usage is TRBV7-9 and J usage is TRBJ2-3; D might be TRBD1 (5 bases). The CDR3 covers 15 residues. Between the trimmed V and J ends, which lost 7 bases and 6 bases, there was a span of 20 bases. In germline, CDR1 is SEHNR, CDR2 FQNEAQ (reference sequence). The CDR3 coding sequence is TGTGCCAGCACCGAACGGGCCGACCGACAGGATACGCAGTATTTT. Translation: CASTERADRQDTQYF.

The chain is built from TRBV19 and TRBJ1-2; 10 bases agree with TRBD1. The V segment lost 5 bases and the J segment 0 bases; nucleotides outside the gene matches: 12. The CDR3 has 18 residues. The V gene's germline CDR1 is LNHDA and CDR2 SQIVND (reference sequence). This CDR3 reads CASSVGHGTGDANYGYTF. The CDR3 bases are TGTGCCAGTAGTGTGGGCCACGGGACAGGGGATGCTAACTATGGCTACACCTTC.

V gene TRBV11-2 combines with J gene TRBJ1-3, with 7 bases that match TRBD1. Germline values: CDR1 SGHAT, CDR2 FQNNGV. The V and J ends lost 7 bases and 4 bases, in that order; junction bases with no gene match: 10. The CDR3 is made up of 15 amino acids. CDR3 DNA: TGTGCCAGCAACGAAGGGGGCGCAGTCGGAAACACCATATATTTT. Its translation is CASNEGGAVGNTIYF.

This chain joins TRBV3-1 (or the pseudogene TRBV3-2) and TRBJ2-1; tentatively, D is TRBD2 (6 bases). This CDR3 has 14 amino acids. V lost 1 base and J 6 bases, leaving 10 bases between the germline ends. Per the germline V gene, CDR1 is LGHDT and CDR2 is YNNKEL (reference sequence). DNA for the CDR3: TGTGCCAGCAGCCAAGTACTAGCAGGCAATGAGCAGTTCTTC. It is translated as CASSQVLAGNEQFF.

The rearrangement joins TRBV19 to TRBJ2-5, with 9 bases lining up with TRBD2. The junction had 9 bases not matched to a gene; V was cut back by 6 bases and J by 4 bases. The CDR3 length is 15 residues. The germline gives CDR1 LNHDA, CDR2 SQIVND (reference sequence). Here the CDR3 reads CASSSVGAGGETQYF. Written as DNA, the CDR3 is TGTGCCAGTAGCTCTGTGGGAGCGGGAGGAGAGACCCAGTACTTC.

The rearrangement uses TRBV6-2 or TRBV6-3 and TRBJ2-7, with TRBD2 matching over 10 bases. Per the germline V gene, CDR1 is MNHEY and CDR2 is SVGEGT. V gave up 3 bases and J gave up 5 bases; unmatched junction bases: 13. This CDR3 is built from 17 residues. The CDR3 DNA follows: TGTGCCAGCAGTTATTGGCTAGCGGGAGAATCGCCTAACGAGCAGTACTTC. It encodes CASSYWLAGESPNEQYF.